The 30 T cell receptor beta chains below all came from one sample that was sequenced in a study of graft-versus-host responses after intestinal transplantation (dated by TCRdb to the early 2020s). Reading the label with the study, this specimen's time point is: cells obtained before transplantation from donor or recipient. No antigen has been identified for these receptors. Library construction relied on the immunoSEQ multiplex PCR assay. TCRdb provides this immuneACCESS table in a form limited to in-frame rearrangements. Some clones are lacking; in checked studies, under half of them reflect an unresolved V gene, and why the rest are absent is not known. This sample is represented by approximately 90,000 clones; roughly 90% of them were singletons. 0.28% of the sample is held by the ten biggest clonotypes. The input for sequencing was unstimulated CD4+ T cells sorted from spleen or lymph node cells, taken before transplant. The receptors shown here come from a human donor who was the organ donor for an intestinal transplant.

The CDR3 nucleotides read TGCGCCAGCAGTGAGTCGCTTTTGGCAGGGGCCCCGAGGGCCACCATATATTTT. It encodes CASSESLLAGAPRATIYF. This chain uses TRBV10-1 with TRBJ1-3; TRBD1 might be the D (6 bases). V lost 0 bases and J lost 9, with 24 bases in between. Germline lookup yields CDR1 WNHNN and CDR2 SYGVQD (reference sequence). The CDR3 runs to 18 residues.

V and J are TRBV6-5 and TRBJ2-5; the match to TRBD1 covers 7 bases. Per the germline V gene, CDR1 is MNHEY and CDR2 is SVGAGI. With V trimmed by 0 bases and J by 5 bases, 3 bases remained unmatched. This CDR3 contains 14 residues. The CDR3, as DNA: TGTGCCAGCAGTTACTCAGGGGGCGGGGAGACCCAGTACTTC. It codes for CASSYSGGGETQYF.

Of note for this clone: The missing conserved phenylalanine or tryptophan at the end of this CDR3 makes a read error likely. Because the CDR3's place on the DNA is in doubt, the DNA is left out and the CDR3 is given as listed by TCRdb. The V gene is TRBV9, the J gene TRBJ2-7; the tabulated D call, TRBD1, remains unverified against the DNA. The CDR3 is 12 residues long, ends included. Looked up from germline, CDR1 is SGDLS and CDR2 is YYNGEE. The CDR3 protein is CASSAPGGQGGP.

The rearrangement links TRBV7-8 to TRBJ2-5; D gene ambiguous. Germline CDR1 reads SGHVS; CDR2 reads FQNEAQ. The CDR3 length is 11 residues. V gave up 5 bases and J gave up 10 bases, with 11 bases separating them. In DNA, the CDR3 is TGTGCCAGCAGCCCTCTGATAGACCAGTACTTC. It is translated as CASSPLIDQYF.

V is TRBV21-1 and J is TRBJ2-5; TRBD2, as called in the table, went unchecked against the DNA. TRBV21-1 is a documented pseudogene. The CDR3 runs 15 residues. CDR3 in amino acids: CASSNRLAGEETQYF. CDR3 nucleotides: TGTGCCAGCAGCAATAGACTAGCGGGCGAAGAGACCCAGTACTTC.

The sample holds a few counts of this clone. This rearrangement joins TRBV6-1 to TRBJ1-4; TRBD1 is a possible D gene (5 bases). Germline V gives CDR1 MNHNS, CDR2 SASEGT. V gave up 4 bases and J gave up 8 bases, with 17 bases separating them. This CDR3 has 15 amino acids. The CDR3 is CASSVNRQITEKLFF. CDR3 DNA: TGTGCCAGCAGTGTAAACCGACAGATTACGGAAAAACTGTTTTTT.

The CDR3 DNA follows: TGTGCCAGCAGTTTTAACACCGCTAGGACTAGCACAGATACGCAGTATTTT. Its protein is CASSFNTARTSTDTQYF. The chain uses TRBV28 and TRBJ2-3, with D perhaps matching TRBD2 (5 bases). The germline V gene has CDR1 MDHEN and CDR2 SYDVKM. The CDR3 has 17 residues. Trimming pared 3 bases from V and 0 bases from J, leaving 16 bases between.

This clone was counted a few times. This chain joins TRBV7-8 and TRBJ2-2; a weak D match, TRBD1 (5 bases). Per the germline V gene, CDR1 is SGHVS and CDR2 is FQNEAQ. With 3 bases removed from V and 5 bases from J, the gap between germline ends came to 13 bases. The CDR3 is 15 amino acids. CDR3 nucleotides: TGTGCCAGCAGCTTCCTCGCCAGGGTGACCGGGGAGCTGTTTTTT. It codes for CASSFLARVTGELFF.

The chain is built from TRBV6-5 and TRBJ1-2; no reliable D call. V lost 6 bases and J 4 bases, leaving 12 bases between the germline ends. Looked up from germline, CDR1 is MNHEY and CDR2 is SVGAGI. This CDR3 spans 13 amino acids. This CDR3 is CASSPAAGYGYTF. CDR3 bases: TGTGCCAGCAGCCCCGCGGCGGGCTATGGCTACACCTTC.

V and J are TRBV7-9 and TRBJ2-5; D may be TRBD1 (6 bases). V lost 1 base to trimming and J lost 4 bases, with 7 bases between them. The germline V gene has CDR1 SEHNR and CDR2 FQNEAQ (reference sequence). This CDR3 comprises 13 residues. In nucleotides, the CDR3 is TGTGCCAGCAGCTTAGACAGGGCAGAGACCCAGTACTTC. Amino acid sequence: CASSLDRAETQYF.

The chain combines TRBV21-1 with TRBJ1-5; TRBD1 is the table's D call and was not checked against the DNA. TRBV21-1 is classified as a pseudogene. The CDR3 spans 16 residues. The CDR3 DNA is TGTGCCAGCAGCAACCCGACAGGGAGCTCCAATCAGCCCCAGCATTTT. Encoded protein: CASSNPTGSSNQPQHF.

This chain joins TRBV9 and TRBJ2-2, with 8 nucleotides matching TRBD1. The germline V gene encodes CDR1 SGDLS and CDR2 YYNGEE. The CDR3 loop spans 16 amino acids. The trim removed 3 bases at V and 1 base at J, leaving 5 bases unmatched. CDR3 sequence reads: CASSGDGQGNTGELFF. Written as DNA, the CDR3 is TGTGCCAGCAGCGGCGATGGACAGGGGAACACCGGGGAGCTGTTTTTT.

The chain's CDR3 is CASSPTSGGDNEQFF. CDR3 DNA sequence: TGTGCCAGCTCACCGACTAGCGGGGGAGACAATGAGCAGTTCTTC. The chain couples TRBV18 to TRBJ2-1; 12 bases agree with TRBD2. Germline V lookup: CDR1 KGHSH, CDR2 LQKENI. Trimming took 3 bases from V and 5 from J; bases not matched to a gene: 2. This CDR3 region has 15 residues. The full variable domain, in which reference TRBV18 and TRBJ2-1 provide the parts outside the CDR3, is NAGVMQNPRHLVRRRGQEARLRCSPMKGHSHVYWYRQLPEEGLKFMVYLQKENIIDESGMPKERFSAEFPKEGPSILRIQQVVRGDSAAYFCASSPTSGGDNEQFFGPGTRLTVL.

The chain has TRBV6-1 and TRBJ1-1, with D possibly matching TRBD1 (6 bases). Germline values: CDR1 MNHNS, CDR2 SASEGT. The CDR3 spans 13 residues. The V and J ends lost 5 bases and 1 base respectively, with 8 bases between them. The CDR3 sequence is CASSPTGNTEAFF. CDR3 coding DNA: TGTGCCAGCAGTCCGACAGGGAACACTGAAGCTTTCTTT.

The chain couples TRBV5-6 to TRBJ2-2, with a weak D call TRBD2 (5 bases). Germline values: CDR1 SGHDT, CDR2 YYEEEE. Trimming removed 3 bases from V and 5 bases from J, with 5 bases in between. The CDR3 totals 12 residues. This chain's CDR3 is CASSWTTGELFF. The CDR3 DNA sequence: TGTGCCAGCAGCTGGACTACCGGGGAGCTGTTTTTT.

A single count supports this clone. The V and J genes are TRBV18 and TRBJ1-1; D is perhaps TRBD1 (5 bases). The CDR3 totals 13 residues. V lost 2 bases and J lost 9, with 13 bases in between. Germline V gene data show CDR1 as KGHSH and CDR2 as LQKENI. The CDR3 reads CASSPRDGSKAFF. The CDR3 DNA sequence: TGTGCCAGCTCACCAAGGGACGGGAGTAAAGCTTTCTTT.

This rearrangement joins TRBV9 to TRBJ1-2; maybe TRBD1 (5 bases). Trimming took 4 bases from V and 4 from J, leaving 14 bases between them. CDR1 and CDR2 from the germline V gene are SGDLS and YYNGEE. CDR3 length equals 14 residues. CDR3 nucleotides: TGTGCCAGCAGCCATGGGAGGGGACCCTATGGCTACACCTTC. Residues: CASSHGRGPYGYTF.

V and J are TRBV5-6 and TRBJ2-5; 10 nucleotides line up with TRBD1. Per the germline V gene, CDR1 is SGHDT and CDR2 is YYEEEE. V gave up 2 bases and J gave up 3 bases; unmatched junction bases: 7. The CDR3 is made up of 16 amino acids. The CDR3 sequence: CASSFSGTGVEETQYF. Written as DNA, the CDR3 is TGTGCCAGCAGCTTTTCCGGGACAGGGGTGGAAGAGACCCAGTACTTC.

The genes are TRBV4-1 and TRBJ2-3; TRBD2 matches at 10 bases. Looked up from germline, CDR1 is MGHRA and CDR2 is YSYEKL. The CDR3 consists of 17 residues. Trimming took 3 bases from V and 3 from J; bases not matched to a gene: 9. The CDR3, as DNA: TGCGCCAGCAGCCAGGGGCCCGGGACTAGCGTAACAGATACGCAGTATTTT. Translated, it gives CASSQGPGTSVTDTQYF.

This chain links TRBV21-1 with TRBJ1-4; the tabulated D call, TRBD1, remains unverified against the DNA. TRBV21-1 is assigned pseudogene status. This CDR3 has 16 residues. The CDR3 spells CASSKLGAAENEKLFF. CDR3 in DNA: TGTGCCAGCAGCAAACTGGGGGCCGCGGAGAATGAAAAACTGTTTTTT.

This chain uses TRBV11-3 with TRBJ1-1; no definite D call. This CDR3 is 13 amino acids long. Trimming stripped 1 base from V and 4 bases from J, with 7 bases between. Germline V gene data show CDR1 as SGHNT and CDR2 as YENEEA. In DNA form, the CDR3 reads TGTGCCAGCAGCTTAGGGGCCCTCACTGAAGCTTTCTTT. This encodes CASSLGALTEAFF.

The genes are TRBV7-9 and TRBJ2-1; 13 bases line up with TRBD2. Germline V CDR1 and CDR2: SEHNR, FQNEAQ (reference sequence). The CDR3 length is 17 residues. With V trimmed by 5 bases and J by 10 bases, 14 bases remained unmatched. The DNA for the CDR3 is TGTGCCAGCAGCGGGGGGGTGGGGACTAGCGGGAAGGGCGAGCAGTTCTTC. Its protein product is CASSGGVGTSGKGEQFF.

This rearrangement joins TRBV19 to TRBJ1-5; TRBD1 is a possible D gene (5 bases). Trimming stripped 5 bases from V and 3 bases from J, with 29 bases between. The CDR3 covers 20 residues. Germline values: CDR1 LNHDA, CDR2 SQIVND (reference sequence). CDR3 nucleotide sequence: TGTGCCAGTAGTTATTACGAGGAATGGAGGGACCACCGAATCAATCAGCCCCAGCATTTT. Translation gives CASSYYEEWRDHRINQPQHF.

V is TRBV6-5 and J is TRBJ2-7; 8 nucleotides align to TRBD1. The V gene end was trimmed by 8 bases and the J gene end by 3 bases; junction bases not matched to a gene: 12. The germline CDR1 and CDR2 sequences are MNHEY and SVGAGI. This CDR3 spans 15 amino acids. CDR3 in amino acids: CASRLRDRWVYEQYF. Written as DNA, the CDR3 is TGTGCCAGCCGCCTCCGGGACAGGTGGGTCTACGAGCAGTACTTC.

This chain links TRBV7-9 with TRBJ2-2, with 9 nucleotides matching TRBD1. V trimming: 5 bases; J trimming: 1 base; junction bases outside the gene matches: 5. CDR3 length: 16 residues. Germline loops: CDR1 SEHNR, CDR2 FQNEAQ (reference sequence). The CDR3 protein is CASSPDRGGNTGELFF. In DNA, the CDR3 is TGTGCCAGCAGCCCGGACAGGGGAGGGAACACCGGGGAGCTGTTTTTT. The full variable domain, rest sourced from reference TRBV7-9 and TRBJ2-2, is DTGVSQNPRHKITKRGQNVTFRCDPISEHNRLYWYRQTLGQGPEFLTYFQNEAQLEKSRLLSDRFSAERPKGSFSTLEIQRTEQGDSAMYLCASSPDRGGNTGELFFGEGSRLTVL.

The genes are TRBV18 and TRBJ2-7; 10 nucleotides match TRBD1. The CDR3 extends over 19 amino acids. Trimming at V came to 4 bases and at J to 2 bases, leaving 17 bases not matched to a gene. CDR1 and CDR2 from the germline V gene are KGHSH and LQKENI. The CDR3 DNA reads as TGTGCCAGCTCACATCTTGGGACAGGGGACCATTCGAATCCCTACGAGCAGTACTTC. Residues: CASSHLGTGDHSNPYEQYF.

This chain uses TRBV19 with TRBJ2-3; TRBD1 might be the D (5 bases). Between the trimmed V and J ends, which lost 6 bases and 2 bases, there was a span of 15 bases. The CDR3 spans 15 residues. CDR1 and CDR2 from the germline V gene are LNHDA and SQIVND (reference sequence). The CDR3: CASRKGQLYTDTQYF. The CDR3 DNA follows: TGTGCCAGTAGGAAGGGGCAGTTGTACACAGATACGCAGTATTTT.

The chain couples TRBV20-1 to TRBJ2-3; no reliable D call. Trimming removed 6 bases at V and 8 bases at J, with 9 bases between. In germline, CDR1 is DFQATT, CDR2 SNEGSKA (reference sequence). This CDR3 has 10 amino acids. The CDR3 here is CSASGSTQYF. The DNA for the CDR3 is TGCAGTGCCTCGGGTTCTACGCAGTATTTT.

This clone came up a few times. The J gene is TRBJ2-5, the V gene TRBV6-6, with 7 bases matching TRBD2. Germline-derived CDR1 and CDR2 are MNHNY and SVGAGI (reference sequence). V shed 0 bases, J shed 4 bases, and the junction held 5 bases outside the gene matches. The CDR3 length is 15 residues. Written as DNA, the CDR3 is TGTGCCAGCAGTTACTCGTTGGGGGGGGTAGAGACCCAGTACTTC. Translation gives CASSYSLGGVETQYF.

The V gene is TRBV11-3, the J gene TRBJ2-7; possibly TRBD2 for D (6 bases). CDR3 size: 15 residues. Germline V gene lookup returns CDR1 SGHNT and CDR2 YENEEA. V shed 2 bases and J shed 4 bases, with 15 bases lying between them. CDR3 DNA: TGTGCCAGCAGCTTACCAGTTGCGGGATCGTACGAGCAGTACTTC. Amino acids: CASSLPVAGSYEQYF.